The rows below give T cell receptor beta chains drawn from one sample of a study of shared clonotypes between healthy human individuals. Generated by immunoSEQ multiplex PCR, the TCRdb table keeps only in-frame clones and is missing some. The repertoire holds nearly 2 million clones, with approximately 94% as singletons. The sequencing input was naive CD8+ T cells sorted from blood. The receptors shown here come from a man aged 18 to 30 in good health. The CDR3 runs from the conserved cysteine through the conserved F or W. For some rows the clone size is stated as once, few or many, or as a class when expanded; others skip it.

TRBV30,TRBJ2-1,14,-,CASKGQGWNNEQFF
TRBV6-5,TRBJ2-3,16,-,CASSYRLAGGRDTQYF
TRBV6-1,TRBJ2-7,14,-,CASSERGGGYEQYF
TRBV11-2,TRBJ1-6,17,-,CASSLSWTDVYNSPLHF
TRBV7-8,TRBJ2-2,16,once,CASSPGLAGRTGELFF
TRBV13,TRBJ2-3,12,-,CASSSSSDTQYF
TRBV27,TRBJ2-7,14,once,CASGLDRGSYEQYF
TRBV11-2,TRBJ1-2,16,-,CASSPGAGGAFYGYTF
TRBV19,TRBJ1-1,13,-,CASSIAANTEAFF
TRBV7-9,TRBJ2-1,12,-,CASSFSGNEQFF
TRBV2,TRBJ2-5,16,-,CASSSLSGQEKETQYF
TRBV7-9,TRBJ1-1,13,-,CASSLVEGVQAFF
TRBV7-9,TRBJ2-1,15,-,CASNPPGLAGGEQFF
TRBV30,TRBJ2-3,15,-,CAWSRGGTSTDTQYF
TRBV9,TRBJ1-1,16,-,CASSALSGRAVTEAFF
TRBV28,TRBJ1-6,14,few,CASSPTGTNSPLHF
TRBV5-6,TRBJ2-7,13,-,CASSLGTHYEQYF
TRBV15,TRBJ2-1,17,-,CATSRALAGAVDNEQFF
TRBV15,TRBJ2-1,16,-,CATSRGRDRTYNEQFF
TRBV7-2,TRBJ1-6,17,-,CASSLRRGLSYNSPLHF
TRBV5-1,TRBJ2-5,17,-,CASSLSSFVSGQETQYF
TRBV27,TRBJ1-5,15,-,CASSLLVGADQPQHF
TRBV4-3,TRBJ2-7,15,-,CASSQGWGSAYEQYF
TRBV7-2,TRBJ1-2,13,-,CATTLQGADGYTF
TRBV2,TRBJ2-1,13,once,CASRGYAYNEQFF
TRBV27,TRBJ2-7,15,-,CASSLSGSGALGQYF
TRBV6-1,TRBJ2-1,15,-,CASRQGNVYDNEQFF
TRBV4-1,TRBJ2-7,15,-,CASSQDLGEGYEQYF
TRBV30,TRBJ2-7,12,-,CAWSVPGYEQYF
TRBV27,TRBJ1-2,15,-,CASSFDAQRLWGYTF
TRBV6-5,TRBJ2-1,14,-,CASSLDRANNEQFF
TRBV30,TRBJ2-5,14,-,CAWSRLAVQETQYF
TRBV5-6,TRBJ1-2,14,-,CASGPDGDVFRYTF
TRBV13,TRBJ2-7,14,once,CASSLGDTSYEQYF
TRBV9,TRBJ2-5,14,-,CASSVDGAQETQYF
TRBV5-1,TRBJ2-7,15,-,CASSQDRDTAYEQYF
TRBV4-1,TRBJ2-7,16,-,CASSQRRTSGTYEQYF
TRBV5-4,TRBJ2-2,16,-,CASSLDEAWNTGELFF
TRBV6-5,TRBJ1-5,15,once,CASSGLGDSNQPQHF
TRBV30,TRBJ1-3,10,once,CAWGVDTIYF
TRBV7-8,TRBJ2-5,16,-,CASSLSPGPYQETQYF
TRBV27,TRBJ2-7,14,once,CASSLSPGVDEQYF
TRBV6-5,TRBJ2-1,14,-,CASTTAGVYNEQFF
TRBV6-5,TRBJ1-1,14,-,CASSPQGGRTEAFF
TRBV15,TRBJ1-2,15,-,CATSRDLGTVHGYTF